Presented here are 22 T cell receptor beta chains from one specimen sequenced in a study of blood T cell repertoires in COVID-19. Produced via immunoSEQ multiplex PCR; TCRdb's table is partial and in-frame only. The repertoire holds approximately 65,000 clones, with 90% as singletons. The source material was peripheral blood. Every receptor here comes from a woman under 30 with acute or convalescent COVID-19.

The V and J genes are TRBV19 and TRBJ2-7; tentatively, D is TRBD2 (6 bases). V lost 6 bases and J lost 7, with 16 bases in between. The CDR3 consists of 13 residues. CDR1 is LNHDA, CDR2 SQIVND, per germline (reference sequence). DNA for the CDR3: TGTGCCAGTAGAACCTCAGGCGGAGGGGAGCAGTACTTC. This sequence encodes CASRTSGGGEQYF.

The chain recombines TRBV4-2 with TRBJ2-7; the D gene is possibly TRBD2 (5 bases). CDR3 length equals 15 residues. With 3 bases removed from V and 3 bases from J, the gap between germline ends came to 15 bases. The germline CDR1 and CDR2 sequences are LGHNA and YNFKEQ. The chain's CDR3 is CASSQGASTDYEQYF. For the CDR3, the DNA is TGTGCCAGCAGCCAGGGAGCTAGTACCGACTACGAGCAGTACTTC.

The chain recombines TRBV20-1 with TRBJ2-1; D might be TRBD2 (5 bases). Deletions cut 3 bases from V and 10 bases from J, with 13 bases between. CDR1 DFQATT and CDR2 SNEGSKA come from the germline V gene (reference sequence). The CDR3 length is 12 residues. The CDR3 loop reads CSASQTSSEQFF. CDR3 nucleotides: TGCAGTGCTAGTCAAACTAGTTCCGAGCAGTTCTTC.

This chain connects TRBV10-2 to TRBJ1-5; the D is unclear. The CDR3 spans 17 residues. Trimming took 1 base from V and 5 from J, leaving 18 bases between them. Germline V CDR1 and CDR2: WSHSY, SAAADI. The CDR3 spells CASSEFHSSTNYQPQHF. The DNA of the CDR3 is TGCGCCAGCAGTGAGTTTCATTCATCAACAAATTATCAGCCCCAGCATTTT.

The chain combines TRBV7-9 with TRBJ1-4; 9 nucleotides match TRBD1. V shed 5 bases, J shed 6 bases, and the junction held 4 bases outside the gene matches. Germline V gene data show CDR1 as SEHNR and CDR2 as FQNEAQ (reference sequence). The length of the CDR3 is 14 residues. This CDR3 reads CASSDRDRDEKLFF. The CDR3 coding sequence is TGTGCCAGCAGCGACCGGGACAGGGATGAAAAACTGTTTTTT.

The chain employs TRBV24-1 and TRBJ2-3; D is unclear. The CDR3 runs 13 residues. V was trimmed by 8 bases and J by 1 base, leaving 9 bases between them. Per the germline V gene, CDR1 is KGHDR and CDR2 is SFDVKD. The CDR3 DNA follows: TGTGCCACCATGAATAGAGGCACAGATACGCAGTATTTT. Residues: CATMNRGTDTQYF.

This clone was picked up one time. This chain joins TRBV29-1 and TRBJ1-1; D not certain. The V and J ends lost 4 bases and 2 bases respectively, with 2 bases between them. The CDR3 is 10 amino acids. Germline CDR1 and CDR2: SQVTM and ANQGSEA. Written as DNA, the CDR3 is TGCAGCGTTGCAAACACTGAAGCTTTCTTT. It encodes CSVANTEAFF.

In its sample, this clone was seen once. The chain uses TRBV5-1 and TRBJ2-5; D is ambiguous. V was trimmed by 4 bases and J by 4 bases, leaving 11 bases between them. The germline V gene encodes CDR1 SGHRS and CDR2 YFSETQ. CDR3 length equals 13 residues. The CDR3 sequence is CASSPTLLETQYF. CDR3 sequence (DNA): TGCGCCAGCAGCCCCACTCTTTTAGAGACCCAGTACTTC. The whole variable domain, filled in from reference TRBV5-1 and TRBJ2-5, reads KAGVTQTPRYLIKTRGQQVTLSCSPISGHRSVSWYQQTPGQGLQFLFEYFSETQRNKGNFPGRFSGRQFSNSRSEMNVSTLELGDSALYLCASSPTLLETQYFGPGTRLLVL.

CDR3 in DNA: TGTGCCAGCTCACAAGGGACAGGGTCTCGGGAGACCCAGTACTTC. It specifies CASSQGTGSRETQYF. This chain links TRBV18 with TRBJ2-5; 9 bases align to TRBD1. Germline V CDR1 and CDR2: KGHSH, LQKENI. The CDR3 loop spans 15 amino acids. The V and J ends lost 4 bases and 5 bases, in that order; junction bases with no gene match: 8.

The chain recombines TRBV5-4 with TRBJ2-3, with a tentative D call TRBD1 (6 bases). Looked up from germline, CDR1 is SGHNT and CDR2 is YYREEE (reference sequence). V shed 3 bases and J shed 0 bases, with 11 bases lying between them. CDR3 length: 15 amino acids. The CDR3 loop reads CASSSTGKSTDTQYF. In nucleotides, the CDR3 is TGTGCCAGCAGCTCAACAGGGAAAAGCACAGATACGCAGTATTTT.

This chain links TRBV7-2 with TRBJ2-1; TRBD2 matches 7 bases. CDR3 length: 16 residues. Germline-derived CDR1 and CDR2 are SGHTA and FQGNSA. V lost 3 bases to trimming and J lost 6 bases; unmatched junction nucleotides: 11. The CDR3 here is CASSLLPAGEINEQFF. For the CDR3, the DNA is TGTGCCAGCAGCTTGTTGCCGGCGGGAGAAATCAATGAGCAGTTCTTC.

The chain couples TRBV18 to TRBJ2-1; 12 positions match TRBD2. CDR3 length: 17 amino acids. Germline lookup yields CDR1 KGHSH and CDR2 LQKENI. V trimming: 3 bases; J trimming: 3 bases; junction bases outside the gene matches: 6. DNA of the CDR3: TGTGCCAGCTCACCCCGCACTAGCGGGAGGTTCTACAATGAGCAGTTCTTC. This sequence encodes CASSPRTSGRFYNEQFF.

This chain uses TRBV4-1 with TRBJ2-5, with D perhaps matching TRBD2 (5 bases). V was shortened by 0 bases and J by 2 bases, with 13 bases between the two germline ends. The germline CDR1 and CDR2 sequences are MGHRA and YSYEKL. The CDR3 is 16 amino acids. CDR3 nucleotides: TGCGCCAGCAGCCAAGATTGGAGGCGTCCACAAGAGACCCAGTACTTC. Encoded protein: CASSQDWRRPQETQYF.

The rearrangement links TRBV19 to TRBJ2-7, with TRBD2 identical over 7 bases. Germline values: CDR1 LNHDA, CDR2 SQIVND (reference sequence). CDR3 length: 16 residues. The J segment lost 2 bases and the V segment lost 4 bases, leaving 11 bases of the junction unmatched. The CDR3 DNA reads TGTGCCAGTAGTAAAGAAGCGGGAATTGGGCCCTACGAGCAGTACTTC. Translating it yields CASSKEAGIGPYEQYF.

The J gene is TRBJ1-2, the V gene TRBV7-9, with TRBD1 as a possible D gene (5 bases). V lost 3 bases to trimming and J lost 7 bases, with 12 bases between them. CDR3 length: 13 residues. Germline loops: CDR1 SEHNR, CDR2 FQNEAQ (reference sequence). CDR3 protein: CASSFQGGIGYTF. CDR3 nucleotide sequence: TGTGCCAGCAGCTTTCAGGGCGGTATTGGCTACACCTTC.

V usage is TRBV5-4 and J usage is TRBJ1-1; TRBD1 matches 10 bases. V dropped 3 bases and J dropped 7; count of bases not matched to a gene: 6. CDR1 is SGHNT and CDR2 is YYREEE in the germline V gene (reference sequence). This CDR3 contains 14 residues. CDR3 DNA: TGTGCCAGCAGCTCGGACAGGGGGAGATATGAAGCTTTCTTT. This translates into CASSSDRGRYEAFF.

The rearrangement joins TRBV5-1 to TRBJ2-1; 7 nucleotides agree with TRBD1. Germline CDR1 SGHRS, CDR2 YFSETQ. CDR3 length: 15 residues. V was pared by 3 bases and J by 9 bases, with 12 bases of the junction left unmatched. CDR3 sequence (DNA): TGCGCCAGCAGCTCGTATATTATCCGGGACAGTGAGCAGTTCTTC. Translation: CASSSYIIRDSEQFF.

Written as DNA, the CDR3 is TGTGCCAGCAGTTACCCCAGGACAGGGGGAAATGAAAAACTGTTTTTT. This translates into CASSYPRTGGNEKLFF. The J gene is TRBJ1-4, the V gene TRBV6-6, with 10 nucleotides matching TRBD1. The CDR3 covers 16 residues. Trimming cost V 2 bases and J 5 bases; bases outside gene matches: 5. From germline, CDR1 is MNHNY and CDR2 SVGAGI (reference sequence).

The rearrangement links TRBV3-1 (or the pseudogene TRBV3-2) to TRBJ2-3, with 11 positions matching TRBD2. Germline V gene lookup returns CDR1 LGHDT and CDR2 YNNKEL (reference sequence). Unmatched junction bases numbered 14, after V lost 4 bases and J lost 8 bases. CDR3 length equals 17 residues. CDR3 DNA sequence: TGTGCCAGCAGCCCCTTGACTAGCGGGGTCGGCTCGGGTACGCAGTATTTT. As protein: CASSPLTSGVGSGTQYF.

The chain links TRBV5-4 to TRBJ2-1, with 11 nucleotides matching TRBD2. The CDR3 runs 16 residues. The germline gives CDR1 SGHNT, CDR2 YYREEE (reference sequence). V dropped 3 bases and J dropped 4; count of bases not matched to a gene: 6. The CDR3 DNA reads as TGTGCCAGCAGCTGGCCCGGGACTAGCGGATACAATGAGCAGTTCTTC. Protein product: CASSWPGTSGYNEQFF.

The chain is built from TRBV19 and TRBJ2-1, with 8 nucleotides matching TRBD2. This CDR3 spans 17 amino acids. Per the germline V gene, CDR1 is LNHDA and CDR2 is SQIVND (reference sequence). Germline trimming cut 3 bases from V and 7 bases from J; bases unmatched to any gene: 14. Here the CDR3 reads CASSINLSGGLSNEQFF. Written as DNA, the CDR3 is TGTGCCAGTAGTATCAATCTAAGCGGGGGCTTAAGTAATGAGCAGTTCTTC.

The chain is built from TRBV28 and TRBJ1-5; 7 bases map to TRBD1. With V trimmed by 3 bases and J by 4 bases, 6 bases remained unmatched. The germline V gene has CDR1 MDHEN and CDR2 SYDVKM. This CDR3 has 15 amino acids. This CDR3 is CASSFSLTGNQPQHF. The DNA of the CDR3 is TGTGCCAGCAGTTTTTCCTTGACAGGGAATCAGCCCCAGCATTTT.